Listed below are T cell receptor beta chains from one sample, sequenced in a study of cytomegalovirus exposure and HLA in healthy donors. Clones were sequenced by immunoSEQ multiplex PCR, and TCRdb holds only the in-frame ones, with some missing. The ten most abundant clones cover roughly 2% of a sample with about 130,000 clones. The sample was PBMCs. Source of these receptors: a woman between 55 and 75 years old in good health and CMV-seronegative. Each CDR3 is given with its conserved first and last residue. D genes are given only for firm matches.

d_gene	v_gene	j_gene	CDR3nt	CDR3aa
TRBD1	TRBV5-6	TRBJ1-5	TGTGCCAGCAGCTTGTTTGGACAGGGTCATCAGCCCCAGCATTTT	CASSLFGQGHQPQHF
NA	TRBV28	TRBJ1-1	TGTGCCAGCAGTTTGGGCAGGCACACTGAAGCTTTCTTT	CASSLGRHTEAFF
NA	TRBV10-3	TRBJ2-7	TGTGCCATCAGTGAACGATATAACGAGCAGTACTTC	CAISERYNEQYF
NA	TRBV7-9	TRBJ1-1	TGTGCCAGCAGCTTAGCAGTGACAGGCGCTACTGAAGCTTTCTTT	CASSLAVTGATEAFF
NA	TRBV5-1	TRBJ1-1	TGCGCCAGCAGCTTTGGGACAACAATGAACACTGAAGCTTTCTTT	CASSFGTTMNTEAFF
NA	TRBV9	TRBJ2-2	TGTGCCAGCAGCGTTCGGGTGACGAACACCGGGGAGCTGTTTTTT	CASSVRVTNTGELFF
NA	TRBV28	TRBJ1-1	TGTGCCAGCAGTTTTACACAGGGCAGGGACACTGAAGCTTTCTTT	CASSFTQGRDTEAFF
TRBD1	TRBV18	TRBJ1-4	TGTGCCAGCTCACTATATCGGACAGGGGATAATGAAAAACTGTTTTTT	CASSLYRTGDNEKLFF
NA	TRBV6-5	TRBJ2-7	TGTGCCAGCAGTTCACCGGGGAGCTACGAGCAGTACTTC	CASSSPGSYEQYF
TRBD2	TRBV28	TRBJ2-7	TGTGCCAGCAGTTTATCGGCTAGCGGGAGTATCGAGCAGTACTTC	CASSLSASGSIEQYF
NA	TRBV7-7	TRBJ2-1	TGTGCTAGCAGCTTAGAGCCCCCGACGGGGGGCCCCTACAATGAGCAGTTCTTC	CASSLEPPTGGPYNEQFF
NA	TRBV5-8	TRBJ1-5	TGTGCCAGCACCTCGCGGGACGGACTTAGCAATCAGCCCCAGCATTTT	CASTSRDGLSNQPQHF
NA	TRBV29-1	TRBJ2-3	TGCAGCGTGGCCCCCACCACAGATACGCAGTATTTT	CSVAPTTDTQYF
NA	TRBV25-1	TRBJ1-3	TGTGCCAGCAGTTTGTCCTTCTCTGGAAACACCATATATTTT	CASSLSFSGNTIYF
TRBD2	TRBV6-5	TRBJ2-3	TGTGCCAGCAGCATGACTAGCGAGGCAGATACGCAGTATTTT	CASSMTSEADTQYF
NA	TRBV11-2	TRBJ1-2	TGTGCCAGCAGAAATGATCAGTATGGCTACACCTTC	CASRNDQYGYTF
NA	TRBV10-3	TRBJ1-1	TGTGCCATCAGTGGCGGGTCGGGGGGGAGTTCGAACACTGAAGCTTTCTTT	CAISGGSGGSSNTEAFF
NA	TRBV5-1	TRBJ1-1	TGCGCCAGCAGCGAGGACAGCCGGCTGCGGCAAGCTTTCTTT	CASSEDSRLRQAFF
TRBD1	TRBV5-1	TRBJ2-7	TGCGCCAGCAGCACCGGACAGGACAAGCAGTACTTC	CASSTGQDKQYF
TRBD1	TRBV27	TRBJ2-7	TGTGCCAGCAGTTTATTCCCCGGGACAGGGTCCTACGAGCAGTACTTC	CASSLFPGTGSYEQYF
NA	TRBV30	TRBJ1-1	TGTGCCTGGAGCACAAACACTGAAGCTTTCTTT	CAWSTNTEAFF
NA	TRBV5-8	TRBJ2-3	TGTGCCAGCAGCTCGGGACTTAACACAGATACGCAGTATTTT	CASSSGLNTDTQYF
TRBD1	TRBV7-9	TRBJ1-5	TGTGCCAGCAGCTTAGGGGGACAGGCTACCCAGCCCCAGCATTTT	CASSLGGQATQPQHF
NA	TRBV5-1	TRBJ1-1	TGCGCCAGCAGCTCAGGGGATCTGAGCACTGAAGCTTTCTTT	CASSSGDLSTEAFF